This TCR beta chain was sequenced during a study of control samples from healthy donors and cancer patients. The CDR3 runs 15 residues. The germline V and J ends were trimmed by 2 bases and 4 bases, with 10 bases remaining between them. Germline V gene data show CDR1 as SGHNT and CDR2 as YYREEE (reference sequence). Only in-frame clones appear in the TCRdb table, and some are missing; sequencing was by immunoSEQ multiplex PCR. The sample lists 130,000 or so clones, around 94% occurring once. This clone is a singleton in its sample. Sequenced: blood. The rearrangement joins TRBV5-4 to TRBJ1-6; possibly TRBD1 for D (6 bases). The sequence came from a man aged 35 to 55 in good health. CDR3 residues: CASSFPGEYNSPLHF. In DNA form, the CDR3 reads TGTGCCAGCAGCTTTCCAGGGGAATATAATTCACCCCTCCACTTT.